The subject of this entry is one T cell receptor (beta chain). TCRdb's copy holds only in-frame clones and misses some; the assay was immunoSEQ multiplex PCR. Among under 15,000 clones listed, 79% were seen once. Germline CDR1 is SGHRS and CDR2 is YFSETQ. Trimming cost V 5 bases and J 4 bases, with 11 bases left between them. CDR3 length: 13 residues. The data belong to a study of PD-1 blockade in classical Hodgkin lymphoma. Each of the patients experienced relapse following autologous stem cell transplantation, and their brentuximab vedotin exposure differed. CD4+ T cells were purified from thawed PBMCs by negative selection.

This chain links TRBV5-1 with TRBJ2-3; D is perhaps TRBD1 (7 bases). Specimen: CD4+ T cells from blood, collected at baseline. The sequence came from a human donor with classical Hodgkin lymphoma. CDR3 sequence reads: CASRQGGSDTQYF. In DNA form, the CDR3 reads TGCGCCAGCAGGCAGGGGGGTTCAGATACGCAGTATTTT.